Below, 30 T cell receptor beta chains from the same sample are listed, as sequenced in a study of blood T cell repertoires in COVID-19. Sequencing used immunoSEQ multiplex PCR; TCRdb keeps in-frame clones, though not all of them. The sample lists about 93,000 clones, 85% to 90% occurring once. Source material: peripheral blood. Receptors were obtained from a human donor with active COVID-19. The donor label of this sample is uncertain.

This chain joins TRBV5-8 and TRBJ2-7, with 8 nucleotides matching TRBD1. Looked up from germline, CDR1 is SGHTS and CDR2 is YDEGEE. The CDR3 length is 14 residues. The junction had 7 bases not matched to a gene; V was cut back by 3 bases and J by 5 bases. CDR3 region: CASSSEDRGHEQYF. The CDR3 DNA reads TGTGCCAGCAGCTCCGAAGACAGGGGCCACGAGCAGTACTTC.

The chain links TRBV7-9 to TRBJ1-4, with D possibly TRBD1 on 5 matching bases. Per the germline V gene, CDR1 is SEHNR and CDR2 is FQNEAQ (reference sequence). The CDR3 has 12 residues. The germline V and J ends were trimmed by 7 bases and 8 bases, with 11 bases remaining between them. The CDR3 reads CASTGLREKLFF. CDR3 nucleotides: TGTGCCAGCACGGGGCTTAGAGAAAAACTGTTTTTT.

The chain links TRBV18 to TRBJ2-3, with 9 bases matching TRBD1. Germline-derived CDR1 and CDR2 are KGHSH and LQKENI. This CDR3 is 15 amino acids long. The trim removed 3 bases at V and 4 bases at J, leaving 5 bases unmatched. The CDR3 DNA is TGTGCCAGCTCACCGGAGGGACAGGGATCAGATACGCAGTATTTT. Translation gives CASSPEGQGSDTQYF.

This clone was seen a single time. The chain joins TRBV5-4 to TRBJ2-5; TRBD2 matches 16 bases. V lost 5 bases to trimming and J lost 2 bases; unmatched junction nucleotides: 6. Looked up from germline, CDR1 is SGHNT and CDR2 is YYREEE (reference sequence). The CDR3 extends over 17 amino acids. The CDR3 reads CASRQGLAGGPQETQYF. The CDR3 region has the DNA TGTGCCAGCAGACAGGGACTAGCGGGGGGGCCTCAAGAGACCCAGTACTTC.

This sequence joins TRBV30 and TRBJ2-7; tentative D call: TRBD1 (6 bases). Germline assignment: CDR1 GTSNPN and CDR2 SVGIG (reference sequence). The CDR3 is 12 residues long. The CDR3, as DNA: TGTGCGTCGGGCAGGGGCTTCTACGAGCAGTACTTC. Translating gives CASGRGFYEQYF. Based on the CDR3 plus reference TRBV30 and TRBJ2-7, the full variable domain is SQTIHQWPATLVQPVGSPLSLECTVEGTSNPNLYWYRQAAGRGLQLLFYSVGIGQISSEVPQNLSASRPQDRQFILSSKKLLLSDSGFYLCASGRGFYEQYFGPGTRLTVT.

The chain is built from TRBV4-1 and TRBJ2-7, with 7 bases aligning to TRBD1. J lost 2 bases, V lost 1 base, and 5 bases had no gene match. CDR1 and CDR2 from the germline V gene are MGHRA and YSYEKL. This CDR3 has 15 amino acids. CDR3 coding DNA: TGCGCCAGCAGCCAAGCCTCGGGACAGACCTACGAGCAGTACTTC. Translating gives CASSQASGQTYEQYF.

V is TRBV10-3 and J is TRBJ1-2, with 7 bases matching TRBD1. This CDR3 has 19 amino acids. Per germline, CDR1 ENHRY and CDR2 SYGVKD. V lost 0 bases and J lost 4; bases outside the gene matches: 17. The CDR3 loop reads CAISESGLKGGAVGYGYTF. CDR3 nucleotide sequence: TGTGCCATCAGTGAGTCTGGTTTAAAAGGGGGCGCCGTGGGCTATGGCTACACCTTC.

The J gene is TRBJ1-3, the V gene TRBV5-6, with TRBD1 identical over 7 bases. The junction had 6 bases not matched to a gene; V was cut back by 3 bases and J by 0 bases. The CDR3 loop spans 16 amino acids. Germline values: CDR1 SGHDT, CDR2 YYEEEE. The CDR3 DNA reads as TGTGCCAGCAGCTGGGGACAGTTCTTCTCTGGAAACACCATATATTTT. It codes for CASSWGQFFSGNTIYF.

The chain joins TRBV5-4 to TRBJ2-1; TRBD2 matches at 10 bases. CDR1 SGHNT and CDR2 YYREEE come from the germline V gene (reference sequence). The CDR3 sequence is 15 residues long. V shed 0 bases and J 7 bases; nucleotides not matched to a gene: 4. The CDR3 is CASSLVGLAVNEQFF. The CDR3 nucleotides are TGTGCCAGCAGCTTGGTTGGACTAGCGGTTAATGAGCAGTTCTTC.

This clone was recorded once. This rearrangement joins TRBV27 to TRBJ2-4; no clear D gene. There are 13 residues in the CDR3. The V gene lost 7 bases and the J gene lost 0 bases, with 7 bases spanning the gap. Germline values: CDR1 MNHEY, CDR2 SMNVEV (reference sequence). CDR3 DNA: TGTGCCAGCATAAATATAGCCAAAAACATTCAGTACTTC. Amino acids: CASINIAKNIQYF.

Details on this clone: A junction boundary mismatches the germline segment, possibly from a read error. The V gene is TRBV7-8, the J gene TRBJ2-2, with 10 bases lining up with TRBD2. The germline V gene has CDR1 SGHVS and CDR2 FQNEAQ. CDR3 size: 15 residues. CDR3 protein: CASSLAGGDTGELFF. Here the CDR3 DNA reads TGTGCCAGCAGTTTAGCGGGGGGAGACACCGGGGAGCTGTTTTTT.

The chain carries TRBV19 and TRBJ1-5; D is ambiguous. The CDR3 is 14 amino acids. The V and J ends lost 5 bases and 4 bases respectively, with 12 bases between them. The germline V gene encodes CDR1 LNHDA and CDR2 SQIVND (reference sequence). The DNA for the CDR3 is TGTGCCAGTAGTCAACGGGTGCCTAATCAGCCCCAGCATTTT. It codes for CASSQRVPNQPQHF.

The chain employs TRBV6-5 and TRBJ1-1, with TRBD1 as a possible D gene (5 bases). The germline CDR1 and CDR2 sequences are MNHEY and SVGAGI. This CDR3 contains 13 residues. The germline V and J ends were trimmed by 6 bases and 7 bases, with 15 bases remaining between them. The DNA of the CDR3 is TGTGCCAGCAGCGCGGGGGGGACCATTGAAGCTTTCTTT. Amino acids: CASSAGGTIEAFF.

CDR3 nucleotides: TGTGCCAGCAGCTTAGACGGTGGGGAGCTGTTTTTT. This encodes CASSLDGGELFF. V is TRBV13 and J is TRBJ2-2; D unclear. V lost 1 base and J 8 bases, leaving 5 bases between the germline ends. The CDR3 spans 12 residues. Germline assignment: CDR1 PRHDT and CDR2 FYEKMQ (reference sequence).

The CDR3 nucleotides read TGCGCCAGCAGCCAAGGAACCGGCGGTGAAGCTTTCTTT. This codes for CASSQGTGGEAFF. The chain joins TRBV4-3 to TRBJ1-1, with D hard to call. The CDR3 is made up of 13 amino acids. V lost 1 base to trimming and J lost 7 bases, with 10 bases between them. The V gene's germline CDR1 is LGHNA and CDR2 YSLEER.

This clone was detected only once. This chain connects TRBV5-4 to TRBJ1-4; D may be TRBD1 (6 bases). This CDR3 contains 18 residues. From germline, CDR1 is SGHNT and CDR2 YYREEE (reference sequence). Between the trimmed V and J ends, which lost 0 bases and 0 bases, there was a span of 15 bases. The CDR3 bases are TGTGCCAGCAGCTTGGCCTCGGGACAACTTGCAACTAATGAAAAACTGTTTTTT. Translating gives CASSLASGQLATNEKLFF.

The J gene is TRBJ2-7, the V gene TRBV11-2; D call uncertain. CDR1 is SGHAT, CDR2 FQNNGV, per germline. The CDR3 is made up of 16 amino acids. The V end lost 2 bases, the J end lost 1 base, and 15 bases lay between the germline ends. The CDR3 sequence is CASSLLTWRKSYEQYF. CDR3 coding DNA: TGTGCCAGCAGCTTATTAACCTGGCGGAAATCCTACGAGCAGTACTTC. The full variable domain, its missing parts supplied by reference TRBV11-2 and TRBJ2-7, is EAGVAQSPRYKIIEKRQSVAFWCNPISGHATLYWYQQILGQGPKLLIQFQNNGVVDDSQLPKDRFSAERLKGVDSTLKIQPAKLEDSAVYLCASSLLTWRKSYEQYFGPGTRLTVT.

The chain carries TRBV5-5 and TRBJ1-2; 9 nucleotides agree with TRBD1. Germline V CDR1 and CDR2: SGHKS, YYEKEE (reference sequence). This CDR3 has 15 residues. The V and J ends lost 4 bases and 4 bases, in that order; junction bases with no gene match: 8. DNA of the CDR3: TGTGCCAGCAGCCGAGGAGGGGACAGGGTCTATGGCTACACCTTC. The encoded protein is CASSRGGDRVYGYTF.

This chain joins TRBV7-9 and TRBJ1-2; 7 nucleotides agree with TRBD1. The CDR3 has 16 residues. CDR1 is SEHNR, CDR2 FQNEAQ, per germline (reference sequence). V dropped 6 bases and J dropped 1; count of bases not matched to a gene: 11. CDR3 loop: CASSFHSGTDNYGYTF. In DNA, the CDR3 is TGTGCCAGCAGTTTTCATAGCGGGACAGATAACTATGGCTACACCTTC.

This clone was counted between two and nine times. This chain joins TRBV6-5 and TRBJ1-6; 8 positions agree with TRBD1. Germline values: CDR1 MNHEY, CDR2 SVGAGI. Losses at the gene ends were 7 bases for V and 9 bases for J; bases not matched to a gene: 8. The CDR3 loop spans 14 amino acids. The CDR3 spells CASTSGGPSSPLHF. As DNA, the CDR3 is TGTGCCAGCACTTCAGGGGGCCCTAGTTCACCCCTCCACTTT.

J is TRBJ2-5 and V is TRBV7-6, with a possible D match to TRBD1 (7 bases). V lost 1 base and J 5 bases, leaving 17 bases between the germline ends. The CDR3 is 16 amino acids. Per the germline V gene, CDR1 is SGHVS and CDR2 is FNYEAQ. The chain's CDR3 is CASSLGTGGGAETQYF. The CDR3 coding sequence is TGTGCCAGCAGCTTAGGGACAGGCGGAGGGGCTGAGACCCAGTACTTC.

The chain recombines TRBV2 with TRBJ2-1, with D possibly TRBD2 on 6 matching bases. The CDR3 runs 14 residues. Trimming stripped 1 base from V and 5 bases from J, with 9 bases between. From germline, CDR1 is SNHLY and CDR2 FYNNEI. The CDR3 loop reads CASSEGGGDNEQFF. The CDR3 nucleotides read TGTGCCAGCAGTGAAGGAGGAGGGGACAATGAGCAGTTCTTC.

This clone occurred a few times. This chain connects TRBV28 to TRBJ1-2; TRBD1 is a possible D gene (5 bases). Between the trimmed V and J ends, which lost 2 bases and 4 bases, there was a span of 5 bases. The CDR3 is made up of 12 amino acids. Germline lookup yields CDR1 MDHEN and CDR2 SYDVKM. The CDR3 loop reads CASSLGAYGYTF. In DNA, the CDR3 is TGTGCCAGCAGTTTAGGGGCCTATGGCTACACCTTC.

In DNA, the CDR3 is TGTGCCAGCAGCTCAACTAGCGGGGGCTACAATGAGCAGTTCTTC. Its protein product is CASSSTSGGYNEQFF. This chain connects TRBV6-5 to TRBJ2-1; 11 bases are shared with TRBD2. The ends lost 6 bases at V and 3 bases at J; junction bases unmatched: 4. Germline assignment: CDR1 MNHEY and CDR2 SVGAGI. This CDR3 has 15 residues.

The CDR3 spells CATKVERGAEAFF. The DNA for the CDR3 is TGTGCCACTAAAGTGGAGCGGGGAGCTGAAGCTTTCTTT. This chain joins TRBV19 and TRBJ1-1; the D is unclear. Trimming pared 10 bases from V and 6 bases from J, leaving 18 bases between. The V gene's germline CDR1 is LNHDA and CDR2 SQIVND (reference sequence). This CDR3 has 13 residues.

This chain links TRBV7-2 with TRBJ2-7; D remains unclear. V lost 5 bases and J lost 0, with 11 bases in between. Germline-derived CDR1 and CDR2 are SGHTA and FQGNSA. The CDR3 length is 14 residues. The CDR3 coding sequence is TGTGCCAGCAGCCCCGACTCTAGCTCCTACGAGCAGTACTTC. It yields the protein CASSPDSSSYEQYF.

The V gene is TRBV4-1, the J gene TRBJ2-2; tentative D call: TRBD2 (6 bases). Trimming took off 8 bases at V and 2 bases at J, with 18 bases between the two ends. This CDR3 region has 16 residues. Germline lookup yields CDR1 MGHRA and CDR2 YSYEKL. Here the CDR3 reads CASGPGEVGNTGELFF. The CDR3 DNA follows: TGCGCCAGCGGACCCGGGGAGGTGGGAAACACCGGGGAGCTGTTTTTT.

The chain combines TRBV6-5 with TRBJ1-2; 9 bases are a match to TRBD1. V lost 4 bases and J lost 6; bases outside the gene matches: 6. The CDR3 length is 14 residues. Germline V CDR1 and CDR2: MNHEY, SVGAGI. In nucleotides, the CDR3 is TGTGCCAGCAGTTCCTGGACAGGGGCCCATGGCTACACCTTC. Protein: CASSSWTGAHGYTF.

The gene calls are TRBV18 and TRBJ2-7, with 10 bases lining up with TRBD1. The CDR3 extends over 16 amino acids. Trimming at V came to 6 bases and at J to 2 bases, leaving 10 bases not matched to a gene. Germline-derived CDR1 and CDR2 are KGHSH and LQKENI. CDR3 protein: CASSKRQGALPYEQYF. For the CDR3, the DNA is TGTGCCAGCTCGAAAAGACAGGGGGCGCTTCCCTACGAGCAGTACTTC. The full variable domain, completed using reference TRBV18 and TRBJ2-7, is NAGVMQNPRHLVRRRGQEARLRCSPMKGHSHVYWYRQLPEEGLKFMVYLQKENIIDESGMPKERFSAEFPKEGPSILRIQQVVRGDSAAYFCASSKRQGALPYEQYFGPGTRLTVT.

The V gene is TRBV5-1, the J gene TRBJ2-2; 7 bases line up with TRBD1. This CDR3 spans 13 amino acids. Germline V gene sequence: CDR1 SGHRS, CDR2 YFSETQ. V trimming: 4 bases; J trimming: 9 bases; junction bases outside the gene matches: 6. CDR3 amino acids: CASSGTGARELFF. CDR3 in DNA: TGCGCCAGCAGCGGAACAGGGGCCCGGGAGCTGTTTTTT.